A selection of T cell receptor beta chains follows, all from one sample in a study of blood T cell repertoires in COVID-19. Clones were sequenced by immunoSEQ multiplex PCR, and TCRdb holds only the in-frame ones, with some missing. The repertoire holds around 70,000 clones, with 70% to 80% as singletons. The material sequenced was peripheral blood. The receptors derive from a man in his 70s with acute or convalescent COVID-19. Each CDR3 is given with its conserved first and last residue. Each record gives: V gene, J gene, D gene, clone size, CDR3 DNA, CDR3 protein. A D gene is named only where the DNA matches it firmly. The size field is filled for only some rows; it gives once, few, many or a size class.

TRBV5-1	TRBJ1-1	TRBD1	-	TGCGCCAGCAGTCAACAGGGGGTAGAAGCTTTCTTT	CASSQQGVEAFF
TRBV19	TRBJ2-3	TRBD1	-	TGTGCCAGTAATCAGGACAGGGGGCGAGATACGCAGTATTTT	CASNQDRGRDTQYF
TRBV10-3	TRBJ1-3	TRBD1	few	TGTGCCATGGGGACAGGCGGAAACACCATATATTTT	CAMGTGGNTIYF
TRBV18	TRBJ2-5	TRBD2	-	TGTGCCAGCTCAAGGGATCTGGCGGGAGGGCCTGGGACCCAGTACTTC	CASSRDLAGGPGTQYF
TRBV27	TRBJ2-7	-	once	TGTGCCAGCAGTTTTTCGGACTCCTCCTACGAGCAGTACTTC	CASSFSDSSYEQYF
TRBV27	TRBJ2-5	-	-	TGTGCCAGCAGTTCCCCGGCTAAGCGGGAGACCCAGTACTTC	CASSSPAKRETQYF
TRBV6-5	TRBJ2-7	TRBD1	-	TGTGCCAGCAGTCCAGGGACAGTGCGCTACGAGCAGTACTTC	CASSPGTVRYEQYF
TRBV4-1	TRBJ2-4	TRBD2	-	TGCGCCAGCAGCCCTCTAGCGGGCACCGCCAAAAACATTCAGTACTTC	CASSPLAGTAKNIQYF
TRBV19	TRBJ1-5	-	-	TGTGCCAGTAGTATAATAGCGGGGGTCGGCAATCAGCCCCAGCATTTT	CASSIIAGVGNQPQHF
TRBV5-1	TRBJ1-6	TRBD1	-	TGCGCCAGCAGCTTTGGACAGGAGAGCTCCTATAATTCACCCCTCCACTTT	CASSFGQESSYNSPLHF
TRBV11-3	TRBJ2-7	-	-	TGTGCCAGCAGCTTAGGGGAGAAGCGGGAGCAGTACTTC	CASSLGEKREQYF
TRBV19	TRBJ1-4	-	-	TGTGCCAGTAGTCCCCTGCGACAGGCGCAAAATGAAAAACTGTTTTTT	CASSPLRQAQNEKLFF
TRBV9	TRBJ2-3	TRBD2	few	TGTGCCAGCGGAACTAGCGGGAGTACAGATACGCAGTATTTT	CASGTSGSTDTQYF